This is a list of T cell receptor beta chains from one sample in a study of blood T cell repertoires in COVID-19. Assay used: immunoSEQ multiplex PCR; TCRdb lists only in-frame clones, some missing. The table lists almost 200,000 clones, about 90% of them singletons, with approximately 8% in the top ten. Sample: PBMCs or T cells enriched from blood (not recorded which). All receptors come from a woman aged 18-29 years who had recovered from COVID-19. The CDR3 runs from the conserved cysteine through the conserved F or W. D genes are given only for firm matches. The listing skips clone size in some rows; elsewhere it reads once, few, many or a size class.

clone size	J gene	D gene	V gene	CDR3 protein	CDR3 DNA
-	TRBJ1-2	-	TRBV4-2	CASSQDYIRTDGYTF	TGTGCCAGCAGCCAAGACTACATTAGGACTGATGGCTACACCTTC
-	TRBJ2-2	TRBD2	TRBV9	CASSTRTSGGMELFF	TGTGCCAGCAGCACGCGGACTAGCGGGGGGATGGAGCTGTTTTTT
-	TRBJ2-3	TRBD2	TRBV6-4	CASSVLAGALTDTQYF	TGTGCCAGCAGTGTTCTAGCGGGAGCCCTCACAGATACGCAGTATTTT
-	TRBJ2-2	TRBD1	TRBV5-1	CASSLVTGSAGELFF	TGCGCCAGCAGCTTGGTGACAGGGTCCGCCGGGGAGCTGTTTTTT
-	TRBJ2-7	-	TRBV18	CASSPLDLGRGENEQYF	TGTGCCAGCTCACCACTAGACCTCGGCAGGGGGGAAAACGAGCAGTACTTC
once	TRBJ2-7	-	TRBV19	CASSIGRTEQYF	TGTGCCAGTAGTATAGGCCGAACTGAGCAGTACTTC
-	TRBJ1-2	TRBD1	TRBV28	CASSLRDRHGYTF	TGTGCCAGCAGTCTCCGGGACAGACATGGCTACACCTTC
-	TRBJ1-1	-	TRBV19	CASNREGHTEAFF	TGTGCCAGCAACAGGGAGGGACACACTGAAGCTTTCTTT
-	TRBJ1-1	-	TRBV6-1	CASSDRTERVEAFF	TGTGCCAGCAGTGACCGGACAGAGCGAGTTGAAGCTTTCTTT
-	TRBJ2-1	TRBD1	TRBV2	CASSDRGPSSYNEQFF	TGTGCCAGCAGTGACAGGGGGCCAAGCTCCTACAATGAGCAGTTCTTC
-	TRBJ1-2	TRBD1	TRBV6-5	CASRGQGAGYGYTF	TGTGCCAGCAGAGGACAGGGGGCGGGCTATGGCTACACCTTC
-	TRBJ1-5	-	TRBV28	CASKALNQPQHF	TGTGCCAGCAAAGCCCTCAATCAGCCCCAGCATTTT
-	TRBJ1-2	-	TRBV6-5	CASSYSIAGLDGYTF	TGTGCCAGCAGTTACTCGATAGCGGGATTGGATGGCTACACCTTC
-	TRBJ1-5	-	TRBV5-1	CASSEEGRNQPQHF	TGCGCCAGCAGCGAGGAGGGGCGCAATCAGCCCCAGCATTTT
-	TRBJ1-3	-	TRBV7-2	CASRPPSGPGNTIYF	TGTGCCAGCAGGCCCCCATCAGGGCCGGGAAACACCATATATTTT
-	TRBJ2-7	TRBD1	TRBV5-1	CASSTGVLSYEQYF	TGCGCCAGCAGCACAGGGGTACTCTCCTACGAGCAGTACTTC
once	TRBJ2-3	TRBD1	TRBV5-1	CASSSGQGRRSTDTQYF	TGCGCCAGCAGCTCAGGACAGGGACGAAGAAGCACAGATACGCAGTATTTT
-	TRBJ1-5	-	TRBV27	CASSPWTDPSNQPQHF	TGTGCCAGCAGTCCGTGGACAGACCCTAGCAATCAGCCCCAGCATTTT
-	TRBJ1-1	-	TRBV12-3/TRBV12-4	CASSFLSGREAFF	TGTGCCAGCAGTTTTCTGTCGGGTCGGGAAGCTTTCTTT
many	TRBJ1-2	TRBD1	TRBV9	CASSPQDRGAYGYTF	TGTGCCAGCAGCCCACAAGACAGGGGAGCCTATGGCTACACCTTC
-	TRBJ2-2	TRBD2	TRBV7-9	CASTGLVPGELFF	TGTGCCAGCACCGGACTAGTGCCCGGGGAGCTGTTTTTT
-	TRBJ2-3	-	TRBV3-1/TRBV3-2	CASSQDQVFADTQYF	TGTGCCAGCAGCCAAGATCAGGTATTCGCAGATACGCAGTATTTT
-	TRBJ1-6	-	TRBV6-4	CASSETLDRRSPLHF	TGTGCCAGCAGTGAAACCCTGGACAGAAGGTCACCCCTCCACTTT
-	TRBJ1-4	-	TRBV2	CASSEGGSEKLFF	TGTGCCAGCAGTGAGGGGGGGTCAGAAAAACTGTTTTTT
once	TRBJ1-1	TRBD1	TRBV6-5	CASSQAGGRDTEAFF	TGTGCCAGCAGTCAGGCAGGGGGTCGGGACACTGAAGCTTTCTTT
-	TRBJ1-2	-	TRBV5-4	CASSPDSPSSGGYTF	TGTGCCAGCAGCCCGGACTCCCCGTCGTCAGGTGGCTACACCTTC
-	TRBJ1-4	-	TRBV15	CATSSLFGNVNEKLFF	TGTGCCACCAGCAGTCTATTCGGGAATGTTAATGAAAAACTGTTTTTT
-	TRBJ1-1	-	TRBV24-1	CATSDLRGSAPEAFF	TGTGCCACCAGTGATTTGCGGGGTTCGGCACCTGAGGCTTTCTTT
-	TRBJ1-4	-	TRBV28	CASSLFRTENEKLFF	TGTGCCAGCAGTTTATTCCGGACAGAGAATGAAAAACTGTTTTTT
-	TRBJ1-2	TRBD1	TRBV5-6	CASSLMGQEILGGYTF	TGTGCCAGCAGCTTGATGGGACAGGAAATATTGGGGGGCTACACCTTC
-	TRBJ1-6	-	TRBV6-5	CASSYPRGSSPLHF	TGTGCCAGCAGTTACCCCCGGGGGAGCTCACCCCTCCACTTT
-	TRBJ2-1	-	TRBV11-3	CASSLTLQNEQFF	TGTGCCAGCAGCCTAACCCTTCAAAATGAGCAGTTCTTC
-	TRBJ2-3	-	TRBV30	CAWSMEGGVDTQYF	TGTGCCTGGTCAATGGAGGGGGGGGTAGATACGCAGTATTTT
-	TRBJ2-1	TRBD1	TRBV24-1	CATRGGPTYNEQFF	TGTGCCACCAGAGGGGGCCCAACCTACAATGAGCAGTTCTTC
few	TRBJ2-7	-	TRBV9	CASSPSGNHLYF	TGTGCCAGCAGCCCCTCGGGGAATCATCTGTACTTC
-	TRBJ2-7	-	TRBV11-2	CASSLDARGYEQYF	TGTGCCAGCAGCTTAGACGCTAGGGGCTACGAGCAGTACTTC
-	TRBJ2-1	-	TRBV27	CASSLLGVGGPYNEQFF	TGTGCCAGCAGTCTTCTAGGAGTGGGGGGGCCTTACAATGAGCAGTTCTTC
once	TRBJ1-3	-	TRBV6-5	CASSLEGPGNTIYF	TGTGCCAGCAGTTTGGAGGGACCCGGAAACACCATATATTTT
once	TRBJ1-6	-	TRBV6-5	CASRQQDFSPLHF	TGTGCCAGCAGACAACAGGATTTTTCACCCCTCCACTTT
-	TRBJ1-1	-	TRBV5-1	CASSLAPLTEAFF	TGCGCCAGCAGCTTGGCTCCGCTAACTGAAGCTTTCTTT
-	TRBJ1-1	-	TRBV2	CASSERRAGNTEAFF	TGTGCCAGCAGTGAAAGGCGGGCAGGGAACACTGAAGCTTTCTTT
-	TRBJ1-6	-	TRBV19	CASSMAGDNSPLHF	TGTGCCAGTAGTATGGCGGGCGATAATTCACCCCTCCACTTT
-	TRBJ2-2	-	TRBV4-3	CASSQLGPLGTGELFF	TGCGCCAGCAGCCAGTTGGGCCCACTTGGCACCGGGGAGCTGTTTTTT